The rows below give T cell receptor beta chains drawn from one sample of a study of cytomegalovirus exposure and HLA in healthy donors. Only in-frame clones appear in the TCRdb table, and some are missing; sequencing was by immunoSEQ multiplex PCR. The table has 140,000 or so clones, about 80% seen once. Specimen: PBMCs. Source of these receptors: a woman aged 55-69 years in good health and CMV-seropositive. Each CDR3 is given with its conserved first and last residue. Fields, in order: CDR3 protein, CDR3 DNA, CDR3 length, clone size, D gene, V gene, J gene. D genes are given only for firm matches. Clone size, where shown, is once, few, many, or a class for clones that have expanded.

CDR3aa: CATAGAPYNEQFF
CDR3nt: TGTGCCACGGCTGGAGCACCCTACAATGAGCAGTTCTTC
len: 13
abundance: NA
d_gene: NA
v_gene: TRBV15
j_gene: TRBJ2-1

CDR3aa: CASSHRGPVNTEAFF
CDR3nt: TGTGCCAGCAGCCACAGGGGCCCTGTGAACACTGAAGCTTTCTTT
len: 15
abundance: NA
d_gene: TRBD1
v_gene: TRBV5-6
j_gene: TRBJ1-1

CDR3aa: CAISVQGDTEAFF
CDR3nt: TGTGCCATCAGTGTACAGGGGGACACTGAAGCTTTCTTT
len: 13
abundance: few
d_gene: TRBD1
v_gene: TRBV10-3
j_gene: TRBJ1-1

CDR3aa: CATSRDPRTGQPQHF
CDR3nt: TGTGCCACCAGCAGAGATCCACGGACAGGGCAGCCCCAGCATTTT
len: 15
abundance: NA
d_gene: TRBD1
v_gene: TRBV15
j_gene: TRBJ1-5

CDR3aa: CASTCLLAGGPCHEQYF
CDR3nt: TGTGCCAGCACCTGTTTGCTAGCGGGAGGGCCGTGCCACGAGCAGTACTTC
len: 17
abundance: once
d_gene: TRBD2
v_gene: TRBV27
j_gene: TRBJ2-7

CDR3aa: CASSRTSGRGADTQYF
CDR3nt: TGTGCCAGCAGCCGGACTAGCGGGAGGGGTGCAGATACGCAGTATTTT
len: 16
abundance: NA
d_gene: TRBD2
v_gene: TRBV5-4
j_gene: TRBJ2-3

CDR3aa: CASSYSGGGDYGYTF
CDR3nt: TGTGCCAGCAGTTACTCGGGCGGGGGCGACTATGGCTACACCTTC
len: 15
abundance: once
d_gene: NA
v_gene: TRBV6-5
j_gene: TRBJ1-2

CDR3aa: CASSVGQGGTEAFF
CDR3nt: TGTGCCAGTAGCGTTGGACAGGGAGGCACTGAAGCTTTCTTT
len: 14
abundance: NA
d_gene: TRBD1
v_gene: TRBV19
j_gene: TRBJ1-1

CDR3aa: CASSFDSYEQYF
CDR3nt: TGCGCCAGCAGCTTCGACAGCTACGAGCAGTACTTC
len: 12
abundance: NA
d_gene: NA
v_gene: TRBV5-1
j_gene: TRBJ2-7

CDR3aa: CASSAVWGQGTNTEAFF
CDR3nt: TGTGCCAGCAGCGCAGTCTGGGGACAGGGAACGAACACTGAAGCTTTCTTT
len: 17
abundance: NA
d_gene: TRBD1
v_gene: TRBV25-1
j_gene: TRBJ1-1

CDR3aa: CASSEPLRDEQYF
CDR3nt: TGTGCCAGTAGCGAGCCCCTCCGGGACGAGCAGTACTTC
len: 13
abundance: NA
d_gene: NA
v_gene: TRBV19
j_gene: TRBJ2-7

CDR3aa: CASSFNLEGNEQFF
CDR3nt: TGTGCCAGCAGCTTCAATCTTGAGGGTAATGAGCAGTTCTTC
len: 14
abundance: once
d_gene: NA
v_gene: TRBV7-8
j_gene: TRBJ2-1

CDR3aa: CASSFGGGGDTQYF
CDR3nt: TGTGCCAGCAGCTTTGGGGGAGGGGGGGATACGCAGTATTTT
len: 14
abundance: NA
d_gene: NA
v_gene: TRBV7-2
j_gene: TRBJ2-3

CDR3aa: CASSLALGQGEQFF
CDR3nt: TGCGCCAGCAGCTTAGCCCTTGGACAGGGTGAGCAGTTCTTC
len: 14
abundance: NA
d_gene: TRBD1
v_gene: TRBV5-1
j_gene: TRBJ2-1

CDR3aa: CASKDTLDTQYF
CDR3nt: TGTGCCAGCAAAGACACTTTAGATACGCAGTATTTT
len: 12
abundance: NA
d_gene: NA
v_gene: TRBV6-5
j_gene: TRBJ2-3

CDR3aa: CASSLGQSEAFF
CDR3nt: TGTGCCAGCAGCCTAGGACAGAGTGAAGCTTTCTTT
len: 12
abundance: few
d_gene: NA
v_gene: TRBV7-9
j_gene: TRBJ1-1

CDR3aa: CASSPQNGLNTEAFF
CDR3nt: TGTGCCAGCAGTCCTCAAAACGGTCTGAACACTGAAGCTTTCTTT
len: 15
abundance: NA
d_gene: NA
v_gene: TRBV27
j_gene: TRBJ1-1

CDR3aa: CASSLGSRNTIYF
CDR3nt: TGTGCCAGCAGCTTGGGGAGCCGGAACACCATATATTTT
len: 13
abundance: NA
d_gene: NA
v_gene: TRBV5-6
j_gene: TRBJ1-3

CDR3aa: CASSAGTETYGYTF
CDR3nt: TGTGCCAGCAGCGCAGGGACAGAGACTTATGGCTACACCTTC
len: 14
abundance: NA
d_gene: TRBD1
v_gene: TRBV28
j_gene: TRBJ1-2

CDR3aa: CASRVGTGPGTEAFF
CDR3nt: TGTGCCAGCAGGGTGGGGACAGGCCCGGGGACTGAAGCTTTCTTT
len: 15
abundance: few
d_gene: TRBD1
v_gene: TRBV6-5
j_gene: TRBJ1-1

CDR3aa: CASSVEQGDTIYF
CDR3nt: TGTGCCAGCAGCGTAGAACAGGGGGACACCATATATTTT
len: 13
abundance: NA
d_gene: TRBD1
v_gene: TRBV9
j_gene: TRBJ1-3

CDR3aa: CASSQPPLDTTGELFF
CDR3nt: TGCGCCAGCAGCCAGCCCCCACTAGATACTACCGGGGAGCTGTTTTTT
len: 16
abundance: NA
d_gene: NA
v_gene: TRBV4-1
j_gene: TRBJ2-2

CDR3aa: CASSVDGGRVPGGELFF
CDR3nt: TGTGCCAGCAGCGTAGATGGCGGGAGGGTGCCGGGCGGGGAGCTGTTTTTT
len: 17
abundance: NA
d_gene: TRBD2
v_gene: TRBV9
j_gene: TRBJ2-2

CDR3aa: CASSLAGGELFF
CDR3nt: TGCGCCAGCAGCTTGGCAGGGGGGGAGCTGTTTTTT
len: 12
abundance: NA
d_gene: NA
v_gene: TRBV5-1
j_gene: TRBJ2-2

CDR3aa: CASSYVRNTGELFF
CDR3nt: TGTGCCAGCAGTTACGTGAGGAACACCGGGGAGCTGTTTTTT
len: 14
abundance: once
d_gene: NA
v_gene: TRBV6-6
j_gene: TRBJ2-2

CDR3aa: CASSHGQGVAGNTIYF
CDR3nt: TGTGCCAGCTCGCATGGACAGGGGGTAGCTGGAAACACCATATATTTT
len: 16
abundance: NA
d_gene: TRBD1
v_gene: TRBV18
j_gene: TRBJ1-3

CDR3aa: CARNTGTGFGLVRTEAFF
CDR3nt: TGTGCCAGGAATACCGGGACAGGGTTTGGTCTCGTGAGGACTGAAGCTTTCTTT
len: 18
abundance: NA
d_gene: TRBD1
v_gene: TRBV19
j_gene: TRBJ1-1

CDR3aa: CASSMIQGTEAFF
CDR3nt: TGTGCCAGCAGCATGATTCAGGGCACTGAAGCTTTCTTT
len: 13
abundance: NA
d_gene: NA
v_gene: TRBV25-1
j_gene: TRBJ1-1

CDR3aa: CASSLAAGADEQYF
CDR3nt: TGCGCCAGCAGCTTGGCCGCGGGCGCGGACGAGCAGTACTTC
len: 14
abundance: NA
d_gene: NA
v_gene: TRBV5-1
j_gene: TRBJ2-7

CDR3aa: CASSLSNSNYGYTF
CDR3nt: TGCGCCAGCAGCTTGAGTAACAGTAACTATGGCTACACCTTC
len: 14
abundance: NA
d_gene: NA
v_gene: TRBV5-1
j_gene: TRBJ1-2

CDR3aa: CASSPRGAKNIQYF
CDR3nt: TGTGCCAGCAGCCCCCGGGGGGCCAAAAACATTCAGTACTTC
len: 14
abundance: NA
d_gene: NA
v_gene: TRBV7-9
j_gene: TRBJ2-4

CDR3aa: CAWSAGVAGVPDTQYF
CDR3nt: TGTGCCTGGAGTGCCGGTGTAGCGGGAGTCCCAGATACGCAGTATTTT
len: 16
abundance: NA
d_gene: TRBD2
v_gene: TRBV30
j_gene: TRBJ2-3

CDR3aa: CASSTTGVAGNTIYF
CDR3nt: TGTGCCAGTAGTACTACAGGGGTCGCTGGAAACACCATATATTTT
len: 15
abundance: NA
d_gene: TRBD1
v_gene: TRBV19
j_gene: TRBJ1-3

CDR3aa: CASSSLAGAYEQYF
CDR3nt: TGTGCCAGCAGTTCACTAGCGGGAGCTTACGAGCAGTACTTC
len: 14
abundance: NA
d_gene: TRBD2
v_gene: TRBV28
j_gene: TRBJ2-7

CDR3aa: CASSLRPERNQPQHF
CDR3nt: TGTGCCAGCAGTTTACGCCCGGAGCGCAATCAGCCCCAGCATTTT
len: 15
abundance: NA
d_gene: NA
v_gene: TRBV28
j_gene: TRBJ1-5

CDR3aa: CASSSPPSNQPQHF
CDR3nt: TGTGCCAGCAGTTCCCCCCCGAGCAATCAGCCCCAGCATTTT
len: 14
abundance: NA
d_gene: NA
v_gene: TRBV28
j_gene: TRBJ1-5

CDR3aa: CATSPRAGGDQPQHF
CDR3nt: TGTGCCACCAGCCCCAGGGCAGGGGGCGATCAGCCCCAGCATTTT
len: 15
abundance: NA
d_gene: TRBD1
v_gene: TRBV15
j_gene: TRBJ1-5

CDR3aa: CASSLEFRENEQYF
CDR3nt: TGTGCCAGCAGCTTAGAATTCAGGGAAAACGAGCAGTACTTC
len: 14
abundance: NA
d_gene: NA
v_gene: TRBV7-9
j_gene: TRBJ2-7

CDR3aa: CASSWTGGDGYTF
CDR3nt: TGTGCCAGCAGCTGGACAGGGGGCGATGGCTACACCTTC
len: 13
abundance: NA
d_gene: TRBD1
v_gene: TRBV7-8
j_gene: TRBJ1-2

CDR3aa: CASSLIAGQPYNEQFF
CDR3nt: TGTGCCAGCAGTTTAATAGCGGGACAACCCTACAATGAGCAGTTCTTC
len: 16
abundance: NA
d_gene: TRBD2
v_gene: TRBV6-6
j_gene: TRBJ2-1

CDR3aa: CASSPVDRVPTDTQYF
CDR3nt: TGCGCCAGCAGCCCAGTGGACAGGGTCCCGACAGATACGCAGTATTTT
len: 16
abundance: NA
d_gene: TRBD1
v_gene: TRBV5-1
j_gene: TRBJ2-3

CDR3aa: CASSRRDMYGYTF
CDR3nt: TGTGCCAGCAGCCGCCGGGACATGTATGGCTACACCTTC
len: 13
abundance: NA
d_gene: NA
v_gene: TRBV14
j_gene: TRBJ1-2

CDR3aa: CASSDRGGHEKLFF
CDR3nt: TGTGCCAGCTCCGATCGGGGGGGGCACGAAAAACTGTTTTTT
len: 14
abundance: NA
d_gene: NA
v_gene: TRBV27
j_gene: TRBJ1-4

CDR3aa: CASSQEGLADEQFF
CDR3nt: TGCGCCAGCAGCCAAGAAGGGCTAGCGGACGAGCAGTTCTTC
len: 14
abundance: NA
d_gene: TRBD2
v_gene: TRBV4-1
j_gene: TRBJ2-1

CDR3aa: CSVRRRGHNEQFF
CDR3nt: TGCAGCGTTCGAAGGCGAGGGCACAATGAGCAGTTCTTC
len: 13
abundance: NA
d_gene: NA
v_gene: TRBV29-1
j_gene: TRBJ2-1

CDR3aa: CASSLGLQEQFF
CDR3nt: TGTGCCAGCAGCTTGGGACTACAGGAGCAGTTCTTC
len: 12
abundance: NA
d_gene: NA
v_gene: TRBV5-4
j_gene: TRBJ2-1

CDR3aa: CARSPTSEGPKEKLFF
CDR3nt: TGTGCCAGAAGCCCTACCTCGGAGGGGCCTAAAGAAAAACTGTTTTTT
len: 16
abundance: NA
d_gene: NA
v_gene: TRBV5-3
j_gene: TRBJ1-4

CDR3aa: CASSFRGDTQYF
CDR3nt: TGTGCCAGCAGCTTCAGGGGAGATACGCAGTATTTT
len: 12
abundance: NA
d_gene: NA
v_gene: TRBV13
j_gene: TRBJ2-3